A selection of T cell receptor beta chains follows, all from one sample in a study of T cell responses to AZD1222 COVID-19 vaccine. Sequencing was performed with immunoSEQ multiplex PCR; in TCRdb, only in-frame clones are kept and a portion is missing. The repertoire holds 100,000 or so clones, with 89% as singletons. This sample comprised peripheral blood, obtained 28 days after the second AZD1222 dose. The receptors shown here come from an adult who received the AZD1222 COVID-19 vaccine. Both conserved end residues are part of each CDR3. A D gene is named only where the DNA matches it firmly. Clone size is not always given. Where it is, it says once, few, many or a class for expanded clones.

d_gene,v_gene,j_gene,abundance,CDR3nt,CDR3aa
TRBD2,TRBV28,TRBJ2-7,-,TGTGCCAGCAGTTTACTAGCGGGGGGGACTGGGCAGTACTTC,CASSLLAGGTGQYF
TRBD1,TRBV27,TRBJ2-3,-,TGTGCCAGCAGTTTAGGACAGGGTGGAGTTGATACGCAGTATTTT,CASSLGQGGVDTQYF
-,TRBV19,TRBJ2-7,-,TGTGCCAGTAATCAGCCCGGGAGCTCCTACGAGCAGTACTTC,CASNQPGSSYEQYF
-,TRBV10-1,TRBJ2-3,-,TGCGCCAGCAGTGAGCGGGCCGAGTGGTATACGCAGTATTTT,CASSERAEWYTQYF
TRBD1,TRBV7-8,TRBJ2-7,-,TGTGCCAGCAGCTTGCCCAGGGGACAGGGCGTATTCCTCAGCTCCTACGAGCAGTACTTC,CASSLPRGQGVFLSSYEQYF
TRBD2,TRBV7-9,TRBJ2-3,-,TGTGCCAGCAGCTTAGAGGTCGGGAGGGCCTTGTCAGATACGCAGTATTTT,CASSLEVGRALSDTQYF
TRBD2,TRBV7-3,TRBJ2-2,-,TGTGCCAGCAGCTTAATAGCGGGGAACACCGGGGAGCTGTTTTTT,CASSLIAGNTGELFF
TRBD1,TRBV28,TRBJ2-4,-,TGTGCCAGCAGGCCCCACCGACAGGGTGTACTTCAGTACTTC,CASRPHRQGVLQYF
TRBD1,TRBV4-3,TRBJ1-2,-,TGCGCCAGCAGCCAGTCCAGGGGGCAGCTCCACTATGGCTACACCTTC,CASSQSRGQLHYGYTF
-,TRBV7-8,TRBJ2-1,-,TGTGCCAGCAGCTTACCGAGACTAGTATCTCTATACAATGAGCAGTTCTTC,CASSLPRLVSLYNEQFF
TRBD1,TRBV7-2,TRBJ2-4,-,TGTGCCAGCAGTTTGACAGGGGGCAAAAACATTCAGTACTTC,CASSLTGGKNIQYF
TRBD2,TRBV5-4,TRBJ2-7,-,TGTGCCAGCAGCTTGGTGGCGGGAGGCCGTTACGAGCAGTACTTC,CASSLVAGGRYEQYF
-,TRBV7-2,TRBJ2-1,-,TGTGCCAGCAGCTTAGCGGGACCATCCTACAATGAGCAGTTCTTC,CASSLAGPSYNEQFF
-,TRBV7-9,TRBJ1-2,-,TGTGCCAGCAGCTTAGCAGGGGGTAGATCAAGCTATGGCTACACCTTC,CASSLAGGRSSYGYTF
-,TRBV18,TRBJ1-1,-,TGTGCCAGCTCACAGGGGGAGTACACTGAAGCTTTCTTT,CASSQGEYTEAFF
TRBD2,TRBV28,TRBJ2-1,-,TGTGCCAGCAGTTCGATAACTAGCGGGAGCTACAATGAGCAGTTCTTC,CASSSITSGSYNEQFF
TRBD1,TRBV10-3,TRBJ1-3,-,TGTGCCATCAGATTGACAGGGGGCCATGGAAACACCATATATTTT,CAIRLTGGHGNTIYF
TRBD2,TRBV27,TRBJ2-7,-,TGTGCCAGCAGTTTATCGGCGGGGGGGGCCTACGAGCAGTACTTC,CASSLSAGGAYEQYF
TRBD1,TRBV10-3,TRBJ2-7,-,TGTGCCATCAGTGAACCGGGACAGGGGGGATACGAGCAGTACTTC,CAISEPGQGGYEQYF
TRBD2,TRBV11-3,TRBJ2-1,few,TGTGCCAGCAGCGCACTAGCGGGGAATGAGCAGTTCTTC,CASSALAGNEQFF
-,TRBV28,TRBJ1-5,-,TGTGCCAGCAGTTTACCGCGGGGAAATAGCAATCAGCCCCAGCATTTT,CASSLPRGNSNQPQHF
-,TRBV7-2,TRBJ1-5,once,TGTGCCAGCAGCTTAGGCCAGTTTGGTAGCAATCAGCCCCAGCATTTT,CASSLGQFGSNQPQHF
TRBD1,TRBV14,TRBJ1-1,-,TGTGCCAGCAGCCACGACAGGGAGGATACTGAAGCTTTCTTT,CASSHDREDTEAFF
TRBD2,TRBV10-2,TRBJ2-3,-,TGCGCCAGCAGTGTGGTTGGACTAGCGGGAGGACCCGATACGCAGTATTTT,CASSVVGLAGGPDTQYF
TRBD1,TRBV7-6,TRBJ1-1,-,TGTGCCAGCAGCACGTCGCCGGGACAGGGGCGTGGATGGGCTTTCTTT,CASSTSPGQGRGWAFF
-,TRBV13,TRBJ2-1,-,TGTGCCAGCAGCTTAGATACCCCTCCAACCAATGAGCAGTTCTTC,CASSLDTPPTNEQFF
-,TRBV6-5,TRBJ1-4,-,TGTGCCAGCAGTTACGCCGCCGGCGGGGAAAAACTGTTTTTT,CASSYAAGGEKLFF
-,TRBV3-1/TRBV3-2,TRBJ2-1,-,TGTGCCAGCAGCCAAGGCAGCTCCTACAATGAGCAGTTCTTC,CASSQGSSYNEQFF
TRBD2,TRBV10-3,TRBJ2-7,-,TGTGCCATCAGTGATCACACTAGCGGGGTTACATACGAGCAGTACTTC,CAISDHTSGVTYEQYF
-,TRBV27,TRBJ1-5,-,TGTGCCAGCAGTTTAGTAGGGTCCAATCAGCCCCAGCATTTT,CASSLVGSNQPQHF
-,TRBV9,TRBJ2-3,-,TGTGCCAGCAGCGTAGAGGCTAGCCCAGATACGCAGTATTTT,CASSVEASPDTQYF
-,TRBV9,TRBJ1-2,few,TGTGCCAGCAGCTCTCGGCAGGGTGGCTACACCTTC,CASSSRQGGYTF
-,TRBV10-2,TRBJ1-3,-,TGCGCCAGCAGAGGGGCAGTAACTGGAAACACCATATATTTT,CASRGAVTGNTIYF
-,TRBV15,TRBJ1-1,-,TGTGCCACCAGCATGGGGGACACTCCAAACACTGAAGCTTTCTTT,CATSMGDTPNTEAFF
TRBD1,TRBV28,TRBJ1-4,-,TGTGCCAGCAATCCGGGACAGGGGTTTTCATACAGCGGAAAACTGTTTTTT,CASNPGQGFSYSGKLFF
TRBD2,TRBV27,TRBJ2-7,-,TGTGCCAGCTCCCCGGCTTGGCTAGCGGGGGAGCAGTACTTC,CASSPAWLAGEQYF
-,TRBV28,TRBJ2-1,-,TGTGCCAGCAGAGAGACGGCTGAGCAGTTCTTC,CASRETAEQFF
-,TRBV7-2,TRBJ2-1,once,TGTGCCAGCAGCTCTAGAGTGGTCAATGAGCAGTTCTTC,CASSSRVVNEQFF
TRBD1,TRBV24-1,TRBJ2-7,-,TGTGCCACCAGTGATCCGGGGAGGACAGGGCACTACGAGCAGTACTTC,CATSDPGRTGHYEQYF
TRBD2,TRBV11-3,TRBJ2-1,once,TGTGCCAGCAGCTTGGCGACTAGCGATGAGCAGTTCTTC,CASSLATSDEQFF
-,TRBV11-3,TRBJ2-7,-,TGTGCCAGCAGCTACGACGGGTACGAGCAGTACTTC,CASSYDGYEQYF
TRBD2,TRBV28,TRBJ2-7,-,TGTGCCAGCACCCCCTTGGCGGGAGCCCACGAGCAGTACTTC,CASTPLAGAHEQYF
TRBD2,TRBV11-3,TRBJ2-1,once,TGTGCCAGCAGCTCAACTAGCGGGAGCTCCTACAATGAGCAGTTCTTC,CASSSTSGSSYNEQFF
TRBD1,TRBV18,TRBJ2-2,-,TGTGCCAGCTCACCCTTCGGGACAGCCTTCTGGGAGCTGTTTTTT,CASSPFGTAFWELFF
TRBD2,TRBV7-2,TRBJ2-3,once,TGTGCCAGCAACCCTAGCGGGAGTAATGCAGATACGCAGTATTTT,CASNPSGSNADTQYF
-,TRBV24-1,TRBJ2-6,-,TGTGCCACCAGTGATTTGCATGGGGCCAACGTCCTGACTTTC,CATSDLHGANVLTF
TRBD2,TRBV2,TRBJ2-1,-,TGTGCCAGCACCGGGGGGTATGAGCAGTTCTTC,CASTGGYEQFF